One TCR beta chain is described in this entry. The data are from a study of control samples from healthy donors and cancer patients. The method was immunoSEQ multiplex PCR; TCRdb's version includes in-frame clones alone and lacks a portion of them. The sample records approximately 150,000 clones, 75% to 95% being singletons. The CDR3 extends over 16 amino acids. The V gene end was trimmed by 2 bases and the J gene end by 7 bases; junction bases not matched to a gene: 8. In germline, CDR1 is MNHEY, CDR2 SVGAGI. The sample comprised blood. The sequence was obtained from a man aged 30-40 years in good health. The chain couples TRBV6-5 to TRBJ2-1; TRBD2 matches 10 bases. DNA of the CDR3: TGTGCCAGCAGTTACGTCTCTAGCGGGGGTAGGAATGAGCAGTTCTTC. Amino acid sequence: CASSYVSSGGRNEQFF.